This T cell receptor (beta chain) was sequenced during a study of cytomegalovirus exposure and HLA in healthy donors. V lost 4 bases, J lost 4 bases, and 21 bases lay in between. This CDR3 has 17 amino acids. Germline V gives CDR1 SGDLS, CDR2 YYNGEE. Primers: 60 Vbeta forward and 13 Jbeta reverse. Profiling relied on immunoSEQ multiplex PCR, and the TCRdb table lists in-frame clones only, not all of them. The sample shows under 150,000 clones, over 70% of them seen only once. Sequences were obtained from PBMCs. The chain employs TRBV9 and TRBJ2-1, with D maybe TRBD1 (6 bases). The sequence was obtained from a man aged 40-49 years in good health and CMV-seropositive. The CDR3 region is CASSPWVGGTVYNEQFF. The DNA for the CDR3 is TGTGCCAGCAGCCCCTGGGTTGGGGGCACGGTATACAATGAGCAGTTCTTC. Looking up the rest from reference TRBV9 and TRBJ2-1 gives the full variable domain: DSGVTQTPKHLITATGQRVTLRCSPRSGDLSVYWYQQSLDQGLQFLIQYYNGEERAKGNILERFSAQQFPDLHSELNLSSLELGDSALYFCASSPWVGGTVYNEQFFGPGTRLTVL.